These T cell receptor beta chains were read from a single sample in a study of shared clonotypes between healthy human individuals. Repertoires were generated with immunoSEQ multiplex PCR, while TCRdb's copy carries only in-frame clones and drops some. This table has roughly 2.2 million clones, about 92% appearing once. Source material: naive CD4+ T cells from PBMCs. Source of these receptors: a man younger than 35 in good health. Some clones in this sample may be carry-over from other donors' samples. Each CDR3 is given with its conserved first and last residue. Each record gives: D gene, V gene, clone size, J gene, CDR3 protein, CDR3 DNA. The D gene is left open where the match is weak. The listing skips clone size in some rows; elsewhere it reads once, few, many or a size class.

>NA|TRBV29-1|NA|TRBJ2-1
CSVSDYNEQFF
TGCAGCGTCTCAGACTACAATGAGCAGTTCTTC
>TRBD1|TRBV7-9|NA|TRBJ2-3
CASSPDRGRTDTQYF
TGTGCCAGCAGCCCCGACAGGGGGCGCACAGATACGCAGTATTTT
>NA|TRBV5-8|NA|TRBJ2-3
CASSLSDTQYF
TGTGCCAGCAGCTTGTCGGATACGCAGTATTTT
>NA|TRBV9|NA|TRBJ2-3
CASSVASDTQYF
TGTGCCAGCAGCGTAGCATCAGATACGCAGTATTTT
>NA|TRBV28|NA|TRBJ1-5
CASSQTGHQPQHF
TGTGCCAGCAGCCAAACAGGGCACCAGCCCCAGCATTTT
>NA|TRBV15|NA|TRBJ1-6
CATSGRSGNSPLHF
TGTGCCACCAGCGGACGAAGTGGGAATTCACCCCTCCACTTT
>TRBD1|TRBV6-1|NA|TRBJ1-5
CASSEWTTGVNQPQHF
TGTGCCAGCAGTGAATGGACGACAGGGGTCAATCAGCCCCAGCATTTT
>NA|TRBV29-1|NA|TRBJ1-2
CSVYSYGYTF
TGCAGCGTGTACTCCTATGGCTACACCTTC
>TRBD2|TRBV11-2|NA|TRBJ2-2
CASSLGLAGTGELFF
TGTGCCAGCAGCTTGGGCCTAGCGGGGACCGGGGAGCTGTTTTTT
>NA|TRBV5-1|NA|TRBJ2-3
CASSSGVPYTDTQYF
TGCGCCAGCAGCTCAGGAGTCCCTTACACAGATACGCAGTATTTT
>NA|TRBV5-1|NA|TRBJ2-2
CASSLDQTANTGELFF
TGCGCCAGCAGCTTAGATCAGACGGCGAACACCGGGGAGCTGTTTTTT
>TRBD1|TRBV5-1|NA|TRBJ1-1
CASSAGLRQGNTEAFF
TGCGCCAGCAGCGCGGGGCTGAGACAGGGGAACACTGAAGCTTTCTTT
>NA|TRBV19|once|TRBJ1-2
CASSIVGSGYGYTF
TGTGCCAGTAGTATAGTCGGATCGGGCTATGGCTACACCTTC
>TRBD2|TRBV6-5|NA|TRBJ2-3
CASSSGLAGTDTQYF
TGTGCCAGCAGCTCTGGCCTAGCGGGAACAGATACGCAGTATTTT
>NA|TRBV5-1|NA|TRBJ2-5
CASSFPQETQYF
TGCGCCAGCAGCTTTCCACAAGAGACCCAGTACTTC
>TRBD2|TRBV30|NA|TRBJ2-5
CAWNLGLAEWETQYF
TGTGCCTGGAATTTGGGACTAGCGGAGTGGGAGACCCAGTACTTC
>TRBD1|TRBV7-9|NA|TRBJ2-7
CASSLAGTTGEQYF
TGTGCCAGCAGCTTAGCTGGGACGACAGGGGAGCAGTACTTC
>NA|TRBV6-4|NA|TRBJ1-5
CASSTGPDQPQHF
TGTGCCAGCAGTACAGGGCCCGATCAGCCCCAGCATTTT
>TRBD2|TRBV10-2|NA|TRBJ2-2
CASTGLAGANTGELFF
TGCGCCAGCACAGGACTAGCGGGTGCGAACACCGGGGAGCTGTTTTTT
>TRBD1|TRBV19|NA|TRBJ1-2
CATRDYRDSFNYGYTF
TGTGCCACTAGGGATTACCGGGACAGTTTTAACTATGGCTACACCTTC
>NA|TRBV5-4|NA|TRBJ2-5
CASSPKGPQETQYF
TGTGCCAGCAGCCCTAAAGGGCCCCAAGAGACCCAGTACTTC
>NA|TRBV5-1|NA|TRBJ1-1
CASRRDPMNTEAFF
TGCGCCAGCAGGCGGGATCCCATGAACACTGAAGCTTTCTTT
>NA|TRBV28|NA|TRBJ2-1
CASTDRNEQFF
TGTGCCAGCACGGACAGAAATGAGCAGTTCTTC
>NA|TRBV28|NA|TRBJ2-5
CASIPGDLGHRETQYF
TGTGCCAGCATCCCGGGCGACCTGGGGCACAGAGAGACCCAGTACTTC
>TRBD1|TRBV29-1|NA|TRBJ2-7
CSARVRQGTHEQYF
TGCAGCGCGAGGGTTAGACAGGGGACCCACGAGCAGTACTTC
>NA|TRBV19|NA|TRBJ2-5
CASQISWGQETQYF
TGTGCCAGCCAGATTTCGTGGGGTCAAGAGACCCAGTACTTC
>TRBD1|TRBV27|NA|TRBJ2-7
CASSSPGQGTYEQYF
TGTGCCAGCAGTTCACCGGGACAGGGCACCTACGAGCAGTACTTC
>TRBD1|TRBV5-1|NA|TRBJ2-5
CASTWDRGQETQYF
TGCGCCAGCACCTGGGACAGGGGGCAAGAGACCCAGTACTTC
>NA|TRBV18|NA|TRBJ2-2
CASSPEVGELFF
TGTGCCAGCTCACCGGAGGTTGGGGAGCTGTTTTTT
>NA|TRBV7-9|once|TRBJ2-5
CASSIYGELPQETQYF
TGTGCCAGCAGCATCTATGGGGAACTACCTCAAGAGACCCAGTACTTC
>NA|TRBV18|NA|TRBJ2-7
CASSPPARNEQYF
TGTGCCAGCTCACCCCCGGCCCGGAACGAGCAGTACTTC
>TRBD1|TRBV6-6|NA|TRBJ2-5
CASTDRVLETQYF
TGTGCCAGCACTGACAGGGTCCTGGAGACCCAGTACTTC
>NA|TRBV7-3|NA|TRBJ2-1
CASSTLGNEQFF
TGTGCCAGCAGCACCCTTGGTAATGAGCAGTTCTTC
>TRBD1|TRBV28|NA|TRBJ2-1
CASSPRGGAYNEQFF
TGTGCCAGCAGTCCGAGAGGGGGCGCGTACAATGAGCAGTTCTTC
>TRBD2|TRBV11-2|NA|TRBJ2-7
CASRQLSSSGRSYEQYF
TGTGCCAGCAGGCAGCTCAGTAGTAGCGGGAGGTCCTACGAGCAGTACTTC
>TRBD2|TRBV5-1|NA|TRBJ2-3
CASSLGTSGYTDTQYF
TGCGCCAGCAGCCTAGGGACTAGCGGTTACACAGATACGCAGTATTTT
>TRBD2|TRBV14|NA|TRBJ2-5
CASSQWLAGAQETQYF
TGTGCCAGCAGCCAATGGCTAGCGGGAGCCCAAGAGACCCAGTACTTC
>NA|TRBV10-3|NA|TRBJ2-5
CAISESRVVETQYF
TGTGCCATCAGTGAGTCACGGGTGGTAGAGACCCAGTACTTC
>TRBD1|TRBV28|NA|TRBJ2-7
CASRGGDRVTYEQYF
TGTGCCAGCAGGGGTGGGGACAGGGTCACCTACGAGCAGTACTTC
>TRBD1|TRBV7-3|once|TRBJ2-2
CASSRQGADTGELFF
TGTGCCAGCAGCCGCCAGGGGGCAGACACCGGGGAGCTGTTTTTT
>NA|TRBV28|NA|TRBJ2-7
CASSLTSGWSYEQYF
TGTGCCAGCAGTCTGACTAGTGGTTGGTCCTACGAGCAGTACTTC
>NA|TRBV7-8|once|TRBJ2-3
CASSLRTRGQLTDTQYF
TGTGCCAGCAGCTTGCGGACTCGTGGACAATTGACAGATACGCAGTATTTT
>NA|TRBV9|NA|TRBJ1-2
CASSVGTAAEGYTF
TGTGCCAGCAGCGTAGGAACGGCGGCGGAGGGCTACACCTTC
>TRBD1|TRBV4-1|NA|TRBJ2-2
CASSEAGTANIGELFF
TGCGCCAGCAGCGAAGCCGGGACAGCCAATATCGGGGAGCTGTTTTTT
>NA|TRBV28|NA|TRBJ2-7
CASSSTVYEQYF
TGTGCCAGCAGTTCGACAGTTTACGAGCAGTACTTC
>TRBD2|TRBV29-1|NA|TRBJ2-4
CSVGLAGVAKNIQYF
TGCAGCGTTGGACTAGCGGGGGTAGCCAAAAACATTCAGTACTTC
>NA|TRBV28|NA|TRBJ1-3
CASSLRGSGNTIYF
TGTGCCAGCAGTCTACGGGGATCTGGAAACACCATATATTTT
>TRBD1|TRBV4-1|NA|TRBJ2-7
CASSQEPGGSYEQYF
TGCGCCAGCAGCCAAGAGCCAGGGGGCTCCTACGAGCAGTACTTC
>NA|TRBV28|NA|TRBJ1-1
CASSDTRENTEAFF
TGTGCCAGCAGTGATACCCGGGAGAACACTGAAGCTTTCTTT
>NA|TRBV2|NA|TRBJ2-3
CASSGRVPGTQYF
TGTGCCAGCAGCGGACGGGTGCCGGGCACGCAGTATTTT
>TRBD1|TRBV29-1|NA|TRBJ1-4
CSVRTGGGEKLFF
TGCAGCGTTCGGACAGGGGGAGGTGAAAAACTGTTTTTT
>TRBD2|TRBV28|NA|TRBJ2-3
CATNTGAGATDTQYF
TGTGCCACTAATACCGGGGCGGGAGCCACAGATACGCAGTATTTT
>NA|TRBV30|NA|TRBJ2-7
CAWSRWQSYEQYF
TGTGCCTGGAGTAGGTGGCAGTCTTACGAGCAGTACTTC
>TRBD2|TRBV6-5|NA|TRBJ2-7
CASSPPGVAGGRQYF
TGTGCCAGCAGCCCCCCCGGGGTGGCGGGAGGGAGACAGTACTTC
>TRBD1|TRBV28|NA|TRBJ2-7
CASSLAIFRDRDYEQYF
TGTGCCAGCAGTTTAGCAATTTTCCGGGACAGGGACTACGAGCAGTACTTC
>TRBD1|TRBV28|NA|TRBJ2-3
CASSPRTGPGFTDTQYF
TGTGCCAGCAGTCCCCGGACAGGACCTGGGTTCACAGATACGCAGTATTTT
>NA|TRBV30|once|TRBJ2-5
CAWSVSVAPQYF
TGTGCCTGGAGTGTATCTGTGGCCCCCCAGTACTTC